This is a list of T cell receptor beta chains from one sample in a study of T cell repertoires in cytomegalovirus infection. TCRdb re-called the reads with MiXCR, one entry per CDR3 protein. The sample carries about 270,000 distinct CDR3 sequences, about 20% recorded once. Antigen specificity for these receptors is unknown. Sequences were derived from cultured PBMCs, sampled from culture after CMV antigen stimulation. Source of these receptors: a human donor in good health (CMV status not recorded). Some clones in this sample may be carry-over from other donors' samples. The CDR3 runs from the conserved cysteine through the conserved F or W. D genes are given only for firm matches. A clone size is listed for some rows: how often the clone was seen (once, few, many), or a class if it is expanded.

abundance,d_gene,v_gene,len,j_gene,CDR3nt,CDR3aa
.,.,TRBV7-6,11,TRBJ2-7,TGTGCCAGCAGCCTGGACAGCGAGCAGTACTTC,CASSLDSEQYF
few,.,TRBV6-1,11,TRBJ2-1,TGTGCCAGCAGTTATTCCGATGAGCAGTTCTTC,CASSYSDEQFF
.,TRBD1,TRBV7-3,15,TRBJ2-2,TGTGCCAGCAGTCGGACAGGGCTAAACACCGGGGAGCTGTTTTTT,CASSRTGLNTGELFF
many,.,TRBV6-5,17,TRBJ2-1,TGTGCCAGCAGTTACTCGAAGTTTGGCGGGAAGGCCAATGAGCAGTTCTTC,CASSYSKFGGKANEQFF
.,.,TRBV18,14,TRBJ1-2,TGTGCCAGCTCACCCCCAACAGGGAACTATGGCTACACCTTC,CASSPPTGNYGYTF
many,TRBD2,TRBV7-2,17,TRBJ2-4,TGTGCCAGCAGCTCCACCGTCTGGGGGCGGGGGGCGAACATTCAGTACTTC,CASSSTVWGRGANIQYF
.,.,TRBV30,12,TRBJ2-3,TGTGCCTGGAGTGTAAAGGGCAGTTCGCAGTATTTT,CAWSVKGSSQYF
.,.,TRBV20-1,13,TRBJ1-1,TGCAGTGCTAGGCGGGGGCCGAACACTGAAGCTTTCTTT,CSARRGPNTEAFF
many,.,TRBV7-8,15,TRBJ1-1,TGTGCCAGCAGCTTACGGAACAGGGCCGGGCCTGAAGCTTTCTTT,CASSLRNRAGPEAFF
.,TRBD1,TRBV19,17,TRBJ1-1,TGTGCCAGTAGTGAGAGAAACCGGGACAGAAAGTACACTGAAGCTTTCTTT,CASSERNRDRKYTEAFF
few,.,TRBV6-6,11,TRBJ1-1,TGTGCCAGCCAGGAAAACACTGAAGCTTTCTTT,CASQENTEAFF
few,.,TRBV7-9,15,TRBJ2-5,TGTGCCAGCAGCTTAGAGGGGCGTTACCAAGAGACCCAGTACTTC,CASSLEGRYQETQYF
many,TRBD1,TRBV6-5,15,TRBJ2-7,TGTGCCAGCAGTTACTCGAGCAGGGGGTCCTACGAGCAGTACTTC,CASSYSSRGSYEQYF
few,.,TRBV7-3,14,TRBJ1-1,TGTGCCAGCAGCCAAGACAGGAAGAACACTGAAGCTTTCTTT,CASSQDRKNTEAFF
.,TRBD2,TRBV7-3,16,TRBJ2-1,TGTGCCAGCAGCCCCGGAGCGGGACTCTCCTACAATGAGCAGTTCTTC,CASSPGAGLSYNEQFF
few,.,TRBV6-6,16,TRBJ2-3,TGTGCCAGCAGTCCTCGGGACTTCCTCTCCACAGATACGCAGTATTTT,CASSPRDFLSTDTQYF
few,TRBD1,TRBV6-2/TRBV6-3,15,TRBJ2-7,TGTGCCAGCAGTTACGAAGGGACAGGGGGCTACGAGCAGTACTTC,CASSYEGTGGYEQYF
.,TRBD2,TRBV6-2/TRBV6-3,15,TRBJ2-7,TGTGCCAGCAGTTCGCTAGCGGGGAGCTCCTACGAGCAGTACTTC,CASSSLAGSSYEQYF
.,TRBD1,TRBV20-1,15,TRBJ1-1,TGCAGTGCCCCCGGGACCGGGACAGTCCATGGCGAAGCTTTCTTT,CSAPGTGTVHGEAFF
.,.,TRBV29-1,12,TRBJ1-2,TGCAGCGTTGAAGCCAGGCCCTATGGCTACACCTTC,CSVEARPYGYTF
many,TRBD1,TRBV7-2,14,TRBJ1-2,TGTGCCAGCAGCTTAGCAGGGGGCCAGGATGGCTACACCTTC,CASSLAGGQDGYTF
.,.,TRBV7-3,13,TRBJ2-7,TGTGCCAGCAGCTCCTACCCCGGGTACGAGCAGTACTTC,CASSSYPGYEQYF
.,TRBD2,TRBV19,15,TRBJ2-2,TGTGCCAGCCAACAGGGTCGCGGGAGGACCGGGGAGCTGTTTTTT,CASQQGRGRTGELFF
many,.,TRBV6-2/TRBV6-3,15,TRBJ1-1,TGTGCCAGCAGTTATTCTGGTCTCGGGGGGACTGAAGCTTTCTTT,CASSYSGLGGTEAFF
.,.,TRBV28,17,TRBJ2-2,TGTGCCAGCAGTTCCTCGGAGGGGGGCGCGAGCACCGGGGAGCTGTTTTTT,CASSSSEGGASTGELFF
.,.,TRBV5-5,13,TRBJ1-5,TGTGCCAGCAGCTTCATTGGAAATCAGCCCCAGCATTTT,CASSFIGNQPQHF
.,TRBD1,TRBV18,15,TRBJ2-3,TGTGCCAGCTCACCGACAGGGGCGCCGCAGGATACGCAGTATTTT,CASSPTGAPQDTQYF
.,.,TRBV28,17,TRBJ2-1,TGTGCCAGCAGCCTCTCATCTAGCATGGATCTCTACAATGAGCAGTTCTTC,CASSLSSSMDLYNEQFF
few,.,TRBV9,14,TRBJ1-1,TGTGCCAGCAGCGTAGGGACAACGAACACTGAAGCTTTCTTT,CASSVGTTNTEAFF
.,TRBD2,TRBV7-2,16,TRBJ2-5,TGTGCCAGCAGCTTAGGTCGTAGCGGGAGGGTAGAGACCCAGTACTTC,CASSLGRSGRVETQYF
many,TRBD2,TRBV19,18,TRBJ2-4,TGTGCCAGCTCCCCCAGCGGGAGGCCTCGAGTGGCCAAAAACATTCAGTACTTC,CASSPSGRPRVAKNIQYF
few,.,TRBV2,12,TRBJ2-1,TGTGCCAGCAGTGGGGAAGGGTCCGAGCAGTTCTTC,CASSGEGSEQFF
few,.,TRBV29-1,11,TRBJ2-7,TGCAGCGTTGGGACAGCCTACGAGCAGTACTTC,CSVGTAYEQYF
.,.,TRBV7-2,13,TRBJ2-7,TGTGCCAGCAGCTTAAGTCGGGACTACGAGCAGTACTTC,CASSLSRDYEQYF
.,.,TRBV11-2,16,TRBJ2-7,TGTGCCAGCAGCTCCCCGGGGAGCGGGTATCTTCACGAGCAGTACTTC,CASSSPGSGYLHEQYF
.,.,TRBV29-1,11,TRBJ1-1,TGCAGCGTTGCACGAGGATTCCTAGCTTTCTTT,CSVARGFLAFF
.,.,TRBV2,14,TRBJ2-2,TGTGCCAGCAGTGAAATGGCGACTACCAAGGAGCTGTTTTTT,CASSEMATTKELFF
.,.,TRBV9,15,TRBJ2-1,TGTGCCAGCAGCGTAGACTGGGAGTTAAGTGCTGAGCAGTTCTTC,CASSVDWELSAEQFF
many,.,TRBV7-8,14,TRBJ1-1,TGTGCCAGCAGCTTGGGAGCCCAGGGGATGGAAGCTTTCTTT,CASSLGAQGMEAFF
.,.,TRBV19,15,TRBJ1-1,TGTGCCAGTAGTATATCGGTGATATCGAACACTGAAGCTTTCTTT,CASSISVISNTEAFF
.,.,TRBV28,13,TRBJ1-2,TGTGCCAGCAGTTTATTCCAGGGCGGTGGCTACACCTTC,CASSLFQGGGYTF
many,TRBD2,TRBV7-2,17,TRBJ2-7,TGTGCCAGCAGCTTAATTAGCGGGCCTCCATCCCCCTACGAGCAGTACTTC,CASSLISGPPSPYEQYF
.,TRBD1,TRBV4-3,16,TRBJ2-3,TGCGCCAGCAGCCAAGACCCGGGACAGGGGGCAGATACGCAGTATTTT,CASSQDPGQGADTQYF
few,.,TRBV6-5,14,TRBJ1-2,TGTGCCAGCAGTTACGGTACAGGCCTCTATGGCTACACCTTC,CASSYGTGLYGYTF
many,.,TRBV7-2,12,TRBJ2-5,TGTGCCAGCAGCCCCCATGGGGGGCCCCAGTACTTC,CASSPHGGPQYF
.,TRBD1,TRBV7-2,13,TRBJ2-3,TGTGCCAGCAGCCGACAGGGGGGGACGACGCAGTATTTT,CASSRQGGTTQYF
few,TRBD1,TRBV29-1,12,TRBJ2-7,TGCAGCGTGGGGGACAGGCGGTACGAGCAGTACTTC,CSVGDRRYEQYF
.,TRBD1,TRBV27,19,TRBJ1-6,TGTGCCAGCAGAGACAATCCGGGACAGCGTCTTCACTATAATTCACCCCTCCACTTT,CASRDNPGQRLHYNSPLHF
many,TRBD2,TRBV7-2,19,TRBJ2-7,TGTGCCAGCAGCTACCCCTGGGGGGGCCAGAATAGCGGGAGTTACGAGCAGTACTTC,CASSYPWGGQNSGSYEQYF
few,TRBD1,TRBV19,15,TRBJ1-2,TGTGCCAGTAGCCGGGACAGCAGACCCGTGTATGGCTACACCTTC,CASSRDSRPVYGYTF
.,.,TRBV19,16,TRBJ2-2,TGTGCCAGTAGTATAGCGAAGGGGGCGAACACCGGGGAGCTGTTTTTT,CASSIAKGANTGELFF
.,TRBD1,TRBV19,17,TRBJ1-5,TGTGCCAGTAGTATGGGACAGGGTATTTCAAGCAATCAGCCCCAGCATTTT,CASSMGQGISSNQPQHF
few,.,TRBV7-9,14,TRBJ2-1,TGTGCCAGCAGCTTAGGGAGGGGGCAGAATGAGCAGTTCTTC,CASSLGRGQNEQFF
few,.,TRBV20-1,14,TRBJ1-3,TGCAGTGCTAGAGGGGGCAGGGTGAAAAACACCATATATTTT,CSARGGRVKNTIYF
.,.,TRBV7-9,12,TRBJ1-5,TGTGCCAGCAGCTTTGGTGATCAGCCCCAGCATTTT,CASSFGDQPQHF
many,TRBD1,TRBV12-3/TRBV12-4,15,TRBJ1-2,TGTGCCAGCAGTCCCAACAGGGGGGTGGACTATGGCTACACCTTC,CASSPNRGVDYGYTF
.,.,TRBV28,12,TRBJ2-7,TGTGCCAGCAAGGCAGGGGTCTACGAGCAGTACTTC,CASKAGVYEQYF
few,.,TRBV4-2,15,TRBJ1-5,TGTGCCAGCAGCCAAGGGGATTATAGCAATCAGCCCCAGCATTTT,CASSQGDYSNQPQHF